Shown below are 3 T cell receptor beta chains from a single sample sequenced in a study of T cells after yellow fever vaccination. In TCRdb, the 5' RACE reads were re-called with MiXCR into one record per CDR3 protein. The sample includes around 160,000 distinct CDR3 sequences, 6% to 7.5% of them seen just once. Material: CD4+ T cells sorted from PBMCs, obtained more than 4 days after the first yellow fever vaccination. Receptors originate from a man between 18 and 35 years old who received the YFV17D yellow fever vaccine.

This clonotype was recorded many times. J is TRBJ1-1 and V is TRBV12-3 or TRBV12-4; D unresolved. The CDR3 is made up of 12 amino acids. V was cut by 8 bases and J by 3 bases, with 10 bases left in between. CDR3 sequence reads: CASGNIYTEAFF. CDR3 in DNA: TGTGCCAGCGGTAACATTTACACTGAAGCTTTCTTT.

This clonotype showed up just once. This chain joins TRBV5-4 and TRBJ1-3, with D possibly matching TRBD1 (6 bases). In germline, CDR1 is SGHNT, CDR2 YYREEE (reference sequence). The V end lost 4 bases, the J end lost 7 bases, and 18 bases lay between the germline ends. The CDR3 is 15 residues long. CDR3 protein: CASSLQGRGQNTIYF. DNA for the CDR3: TGTGCCAGCAGCCTACAGGGAAGGGGTCAGAACACCATATATTTT.

This clonotype occurred many times. CDR3 protein: CAISVRTSGGIDEQFF. In nucleotides, the CDR3 is TGTGCCATCAGTGTACGGACTAGCGGGGGAATTGATGAGCAGTTCTTC. The gene calls are TRBV10-3 and TRBJ2-1; 13 bases fit TRBD2. Germline V gene lookup returns CDR1 ENHRY and CDR2 SYGVKD. J was trimmed by 8 bases and V by 4 bases; bases with no gene match: 8. CDR3 length equals 16 residues.